Below are 4 T cell receptor beta chains sequenced from a single sample in a study of blood T cell repertoires in COVID-19. Produced via immunoSEQ multiplex PCR; TCRdb's table is partial and in-frame only. The sample has roughly 38,000 clones, 86% seen once. Sequenced sample: peripheral blood. All receptors come from a man aged 65-85 years with acute or convalescent COVID-19.

This clone was seen more than once but under ten times. The chain combines TRBV7-2 with TRBJ1-2; possible D gene TRBD1, 6 bases. There are 13 residues in the CDR3. The germline V and J ends were trimmed by 1 base and 14 bases, with 17 bases remaining between them. The V gene's germline CDR1 is SGHTA and CDR2 FQGNSA. This CDR3 is CASSLVNWGGRTF. CDR3 in DNA: TGTGCCAGCAGCTTAGTCAACTGGGGGGGCAGGACCTTC.

In its sample, this clone was seen once. The chain's CDR3 is CASLQQNTEAFF. The CDR3 nucleotides are TGTGCCAGCCTCCAACAGAACACTGAAGCTTTCTTT. The chain joins TRBV2 to TRBJ1-1; D uncertain. V lost 8 bases to trimming and J lost 1 base, with 8 bases between them. Per germline, CDR1 SNHLY and CDR2 FYNNEI. CDR3 length equals 12 residues.

As to this clone: A junction boundary mismatches the germline segment, possibly from a read error. The chain employs TRBV6-6 and TRBJ1-5; D unclear. The CDR3 runs 11 residues. Per the germline V gene, CDR1 is MNHNY and CDR2 is SVGAGI (reference sequence). The CDR3 nucleotides are TGTGCCAGCATGAGCAACCAGCCCCAGCATTTT. Residues: CASMSNQPQHF.

This chain joins TRBV27 and TRBJ1-2; the match to TRBD1 covers 8 bases. Trimming at V came to 6 bases and at J to 7 bases, leaving 10 bases not matched to a gene. The CDR3 loop spans 14 amino acids. Germline-derived CDR1 and CDR2 are MNHEY and SMNVEV (reference sequence). The CDR3 nucleotides read TGTGCCAGCAGCACCGGGACAGGTGTGGGTGGCTACACCTTC. This codes for CASSTGTGVGGYTF.